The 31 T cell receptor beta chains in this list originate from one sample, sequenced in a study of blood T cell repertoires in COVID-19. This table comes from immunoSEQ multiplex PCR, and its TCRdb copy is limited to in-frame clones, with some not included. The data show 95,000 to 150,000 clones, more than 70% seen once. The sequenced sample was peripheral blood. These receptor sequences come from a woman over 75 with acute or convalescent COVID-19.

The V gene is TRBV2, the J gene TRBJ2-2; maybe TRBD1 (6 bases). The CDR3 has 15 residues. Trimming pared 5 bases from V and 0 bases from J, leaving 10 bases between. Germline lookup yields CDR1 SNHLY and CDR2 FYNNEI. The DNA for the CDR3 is TGTGCCAGCAGTTCACAGGGCTCGAACACCGGGGAGCTGTTTTTT. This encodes CASSSQGSNTGELFF.

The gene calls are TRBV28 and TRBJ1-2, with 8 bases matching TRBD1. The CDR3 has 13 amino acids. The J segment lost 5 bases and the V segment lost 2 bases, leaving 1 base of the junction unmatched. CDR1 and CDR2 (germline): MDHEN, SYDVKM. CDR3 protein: CASSLGTGYGYTF. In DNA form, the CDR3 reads TGTGCCAGCAGTTTAGGGACAGGATATGGCTACACCTTC.

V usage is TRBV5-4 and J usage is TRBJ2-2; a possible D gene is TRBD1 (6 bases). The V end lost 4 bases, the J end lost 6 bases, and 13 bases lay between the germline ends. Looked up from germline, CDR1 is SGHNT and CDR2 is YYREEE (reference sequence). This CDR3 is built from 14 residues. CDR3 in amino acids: CASSRTGIPGELFF. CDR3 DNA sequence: TGTGCCAGCAGCCGCACAGGGATTCCCGGGGAGCTGTTTTTT.

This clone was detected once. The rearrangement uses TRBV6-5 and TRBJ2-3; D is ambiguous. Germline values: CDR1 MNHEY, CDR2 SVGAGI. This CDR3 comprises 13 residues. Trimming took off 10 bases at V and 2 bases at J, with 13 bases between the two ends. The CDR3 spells CATLATDTDTQYF. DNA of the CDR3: TGTGCCACCCTTGCCACTGACACAGATACGCAGTATTTT.

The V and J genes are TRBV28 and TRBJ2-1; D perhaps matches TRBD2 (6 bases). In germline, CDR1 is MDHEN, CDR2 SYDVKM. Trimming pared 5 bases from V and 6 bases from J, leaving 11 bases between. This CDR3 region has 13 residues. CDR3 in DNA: TGTGCCAGCAGTAGGACTACCCCCAATGAGCAGTTCTTC. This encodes CASSRTTPNEQFF.

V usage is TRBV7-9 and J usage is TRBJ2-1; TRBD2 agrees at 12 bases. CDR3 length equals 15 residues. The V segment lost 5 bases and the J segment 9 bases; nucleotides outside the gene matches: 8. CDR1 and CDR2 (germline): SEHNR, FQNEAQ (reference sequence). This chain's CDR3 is CASSQLAGGPIEQFF. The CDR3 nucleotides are TGTGCCAGCAGCCAACTAGCGGGAGGTCCTATTGAGCAGTTCTTC.

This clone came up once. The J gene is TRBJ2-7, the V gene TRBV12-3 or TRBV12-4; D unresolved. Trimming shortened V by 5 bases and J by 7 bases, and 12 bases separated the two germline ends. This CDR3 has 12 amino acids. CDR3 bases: TGTGCCAGCAGTCCCCGGCCACTAGAGCAGTACTTC. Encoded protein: CASSPRPLEQYF.

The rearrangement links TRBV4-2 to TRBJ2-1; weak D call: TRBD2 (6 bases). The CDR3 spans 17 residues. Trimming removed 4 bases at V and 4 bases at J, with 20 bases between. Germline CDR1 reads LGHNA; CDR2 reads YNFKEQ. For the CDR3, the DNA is TGTGCCAGCAGCCCTAGATTTAGCGGAGCTAATTACAATGAGCAGTTCTTC. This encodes CASSPRFSGANYNEQFF.

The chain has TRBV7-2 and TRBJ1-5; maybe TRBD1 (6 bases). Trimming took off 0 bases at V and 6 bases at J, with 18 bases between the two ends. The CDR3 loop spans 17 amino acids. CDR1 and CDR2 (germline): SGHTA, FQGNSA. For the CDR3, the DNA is TGTGCCAGCAGCTTAGCAAAGTCCCCGGGGGGCAGTCAGCCCCAGCATTTT. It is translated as CASSLAKSPGGSQPQHF. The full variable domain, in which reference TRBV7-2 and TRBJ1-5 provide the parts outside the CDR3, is GAGVSQSPSNKVTEKGKDVELRCDPISGHTALYWYRQSLGQGLEFLIYFQGNSAPDKSGLPSDRFSAERTGGSVSTLTIQRTQQEDSAVYLCASSLAKSPGGSQPQHFGDGTRLSIL.

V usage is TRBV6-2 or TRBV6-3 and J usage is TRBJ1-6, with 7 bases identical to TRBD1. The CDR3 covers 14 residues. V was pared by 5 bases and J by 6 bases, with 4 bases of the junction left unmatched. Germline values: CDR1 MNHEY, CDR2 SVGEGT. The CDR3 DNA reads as TGTGCCAGCAGTCGTGGACAGGTTAATTCACCCCTCCACTTT. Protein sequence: CASSRGQVNSPLHF.

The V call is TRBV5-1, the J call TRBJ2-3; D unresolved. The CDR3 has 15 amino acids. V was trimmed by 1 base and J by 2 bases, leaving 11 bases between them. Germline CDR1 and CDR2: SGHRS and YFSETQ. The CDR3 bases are TGCGCCAGCAGCTTGAACAGTCCCCACACAGATACGCAGTATTTT. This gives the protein CASSLNSPHTDTQYF.

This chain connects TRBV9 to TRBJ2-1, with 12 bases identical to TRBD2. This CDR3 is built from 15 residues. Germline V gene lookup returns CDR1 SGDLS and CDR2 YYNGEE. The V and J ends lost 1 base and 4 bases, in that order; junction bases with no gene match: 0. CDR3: CASSVLAGGYNEQFF. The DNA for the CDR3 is TGTGCCAGCAGCGTACTAGCGGGAGGGTACAATGAGCAGTTCTTC.

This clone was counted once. As DNA, the CDR3 is TGTGCCAGCAGTTTCCGGGGTCAAGTCGAGCAGTACTTC. As protein: CASSFRGQVEQYF. The J gene is TRBJ2-7, the V gene TRBV12-3 or TRBV12-4, with D possibly TRBD2 on 5 matching bases. There are 13 residues in the CDR3. Trimming removed 3 bases from V and 6 bases from J, with 12 bases in between.

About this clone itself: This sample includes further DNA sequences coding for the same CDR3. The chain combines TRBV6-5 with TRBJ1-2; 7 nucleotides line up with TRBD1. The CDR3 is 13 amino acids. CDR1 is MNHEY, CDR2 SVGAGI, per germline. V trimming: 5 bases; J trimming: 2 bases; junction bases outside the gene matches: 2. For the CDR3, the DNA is TGTGCCAGCAGTCCGGGACAGAACTATGGCTACACCTTC. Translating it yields CASSPGQNYGYTF.

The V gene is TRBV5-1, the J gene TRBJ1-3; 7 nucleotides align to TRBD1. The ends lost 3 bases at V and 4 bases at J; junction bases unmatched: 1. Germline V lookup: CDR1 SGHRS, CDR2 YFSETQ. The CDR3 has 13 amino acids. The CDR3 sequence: CASSSTGGNTIYF. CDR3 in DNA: TGCGCCAGCAGCTCGACAGGGGGAAACACCATATATTTT.

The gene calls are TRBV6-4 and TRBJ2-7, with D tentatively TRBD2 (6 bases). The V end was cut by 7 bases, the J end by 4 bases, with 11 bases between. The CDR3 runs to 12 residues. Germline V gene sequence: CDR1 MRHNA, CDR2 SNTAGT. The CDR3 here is CASTTSSYEQYF. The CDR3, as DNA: TGTGCCAGCACCACTAGCAGTTACGAGCAGTACTTC.

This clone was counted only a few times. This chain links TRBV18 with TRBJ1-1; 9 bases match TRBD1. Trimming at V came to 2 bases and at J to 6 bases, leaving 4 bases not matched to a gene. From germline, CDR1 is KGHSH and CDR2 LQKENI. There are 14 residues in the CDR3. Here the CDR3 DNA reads TGTGCCAGCTCACCAGCAACAGGGGGCGCTGAAGCTTTCTTT. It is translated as CASSPATGGAEAFF.

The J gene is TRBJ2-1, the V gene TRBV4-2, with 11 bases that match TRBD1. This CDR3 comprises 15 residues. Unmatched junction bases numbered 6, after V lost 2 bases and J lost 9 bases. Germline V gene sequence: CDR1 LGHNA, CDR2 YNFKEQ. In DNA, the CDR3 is TGTGCCAGCAGCCAAACGGGACAGGGGGGGGGTGAGCAGTTCTTC. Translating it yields CASSQTGQGGGEQFF.

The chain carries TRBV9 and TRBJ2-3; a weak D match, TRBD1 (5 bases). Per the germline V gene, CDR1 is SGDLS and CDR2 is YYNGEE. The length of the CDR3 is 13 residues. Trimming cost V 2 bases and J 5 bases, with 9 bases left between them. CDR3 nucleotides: TGTGCCAGCAGCGTTCCAGGGAAAGATACGCAGTATTTT. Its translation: CASSVPGKDTQYF.

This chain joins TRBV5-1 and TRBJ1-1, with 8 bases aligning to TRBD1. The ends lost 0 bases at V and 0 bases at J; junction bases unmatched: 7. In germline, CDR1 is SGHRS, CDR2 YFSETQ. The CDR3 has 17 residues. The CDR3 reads CASSLGAGGEMNTEAFF. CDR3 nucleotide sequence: TGCGCCAGCAGCTTGGGAGCAGGGGGCGAAATGAACACTGAAGCTTTCTTT.

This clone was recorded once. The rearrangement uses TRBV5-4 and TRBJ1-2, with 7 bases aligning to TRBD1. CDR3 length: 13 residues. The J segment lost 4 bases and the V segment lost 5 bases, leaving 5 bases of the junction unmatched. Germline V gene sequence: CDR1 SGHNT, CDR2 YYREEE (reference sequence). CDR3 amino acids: CASSLTGTYGYTF. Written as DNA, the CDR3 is TGTGCCAGCAGTTTGACAGGGACCTATGGCTACACCTTC. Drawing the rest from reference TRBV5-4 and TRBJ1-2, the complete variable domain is ETGVTQSPTHLIKTRGQQVTLRCSSQSGHNTVSWYQQALGQGPQFIFQYYREEENGRGNFPPRFSGLQFPNYSSELNVNALELDDSALYLCASSLTGTYGYTFGSGTRLTVV.

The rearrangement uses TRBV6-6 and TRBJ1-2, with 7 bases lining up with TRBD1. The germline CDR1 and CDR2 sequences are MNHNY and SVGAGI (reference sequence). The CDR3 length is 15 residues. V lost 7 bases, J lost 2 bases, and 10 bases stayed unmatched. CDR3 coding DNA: TGTGCCAGCATTATCGGAAAGGGACAGAACTATGGCTACACCTTC. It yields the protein CASIIGKGQNYGYTF.

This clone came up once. DNA of the CDR3: TGTGCCAGCAGTTTCGAACAGGATCAGGGGGGCTACACCTTC. Translated: CASSFEQDQGGYTF. The chain employs TRBV6-5 and TRBJ1-2; D possibly corresponds to TRBD1 (6 bases). The CDR3 consists of 14 residues. Looked up from germline, CDR1 is MNHEY and CDR2 is SVGAGI. V lost 4 bases and J lost 8, with 17 bases in between.

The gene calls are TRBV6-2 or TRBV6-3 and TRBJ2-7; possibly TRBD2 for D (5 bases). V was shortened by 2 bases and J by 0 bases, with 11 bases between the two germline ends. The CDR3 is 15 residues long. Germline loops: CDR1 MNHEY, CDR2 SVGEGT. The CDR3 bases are TGTGCCAGCAGTTACCCCCCTGGGAGCTCCTACGAGCAGTACTTC. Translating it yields CASSYPPGSSYEQYF.

The CDR3 coding sequence is TGCAGTGCTAGTCCCTATGGGACAGGGGCATATGGCTACACCTTC. Residues: CSASPYGTGAYGYTF. V and J are TRBV20-1 and TRBJ1-2; TRBD1 matches at 10 bases. The CDR3 is 15 residues long. Germline V gene data show CDR1 as DFQATT and CDR2 as SNEGSKA (reference sequence). V lost 3 bases, J lost 5 bases, and 9 bases stayed unmatched.

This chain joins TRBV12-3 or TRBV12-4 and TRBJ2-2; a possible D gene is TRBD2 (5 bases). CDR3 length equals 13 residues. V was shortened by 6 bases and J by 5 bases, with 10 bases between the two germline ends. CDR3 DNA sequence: TGTGCCAGCAGCCCAGGACTGACCGGGGAGCTGTTTTTT. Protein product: CASSPGLTGELFF.

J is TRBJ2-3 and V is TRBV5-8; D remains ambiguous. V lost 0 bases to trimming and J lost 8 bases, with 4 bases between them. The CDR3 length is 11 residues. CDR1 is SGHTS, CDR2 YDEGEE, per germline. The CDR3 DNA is TGTGCCAGCAGCTTGGTCGGTACGCAGTATTTT. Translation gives CASSLVGTQYF.

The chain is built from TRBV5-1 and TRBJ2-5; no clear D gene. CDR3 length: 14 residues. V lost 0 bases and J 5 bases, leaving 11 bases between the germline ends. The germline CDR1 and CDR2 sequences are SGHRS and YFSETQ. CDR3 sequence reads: CASSLGAQVETQYF. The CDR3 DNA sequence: TGCGCCAGCAGCTTGGGGGCCCAAGTCGAGACCCAGTACTTC. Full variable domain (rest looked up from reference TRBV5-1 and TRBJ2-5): KAGVTQTPRYLIKTRGQQVTLSCSPISGHRSVSWYQQTPGQGLQFLFEYFSETQRNKGNFPGRFSGRQFSNSRSEMNVSTLELGDSALYLCASSLGAQVETQYFGPGTRLLVL.

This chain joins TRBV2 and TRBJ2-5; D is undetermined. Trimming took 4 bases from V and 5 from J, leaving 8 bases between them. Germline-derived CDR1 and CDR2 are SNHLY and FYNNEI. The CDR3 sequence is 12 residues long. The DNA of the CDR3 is TGTGCCAGCAGTGGGGCCCCGGAGACCCAGTACTTC. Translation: CASSGAPETQYF.

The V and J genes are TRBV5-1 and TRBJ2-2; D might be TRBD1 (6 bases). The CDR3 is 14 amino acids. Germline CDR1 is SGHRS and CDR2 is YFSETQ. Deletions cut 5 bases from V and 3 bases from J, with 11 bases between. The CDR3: CASRPRGDTGELFF. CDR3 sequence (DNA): TGCGCCAGCAGGCCCAGGGGAGACACCGGGGAGCTGTTTTTT.

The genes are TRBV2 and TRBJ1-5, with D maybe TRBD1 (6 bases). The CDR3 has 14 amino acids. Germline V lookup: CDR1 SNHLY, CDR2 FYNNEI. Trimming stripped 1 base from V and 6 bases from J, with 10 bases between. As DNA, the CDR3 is TGTGCCAGCAGTGAAGACAGGGTTCCTCAGCCCCAGCATTTT. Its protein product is CASSEDRVPQPQHF.